A single sample gave rise to the 2 T cell receptor beta chains below, sequenced in a study of tumor-infiltrating lymphocytes in primary liver carcinoma. A primer matching the constant region was used to make TCR beta cDNA from 500 ng of total RNA. Three-round nested multiplex PCR performed with slightly modified ARM-PCR produced the TCR beta libraries. TRBV1-TRBV30 forward primers paired with a C-beta reverse primer drove the first two PCR rounds, roughly 9 cycles each. TCRdb itself ran the multiplex PCR reads through MiXCR, one entry per CDR3 protein. Of under 150,000 distinct CDR3 sequences listed, around 70% are singletons. Extraction of RNA together with DNA used about 17-34 mg of unsorted bulk tissue. Material for sequencing was tumor-adjacent normal liver tissue. The receptor set was obtained from a woman in her sixties with primary liver carcinoma and hepatitis B virus infection.

With respect to this clonotype: Just one base apart from a much larger clone, this may be a read error. The V call is TRBV5-1, the J call TRBJ2-7; D possibly corresponds to TRBD2 (5 bases). V lost 4 bases to trimming and J lost 7 bases, with 18 bases between them. CDR3 length: 14 residues. CDR1 SGHRS and CDR2 YFSETQ come from the germline V gene. CDR3 DNA: TGCGCCAGCAGCGGGGAGTATTTAGGGTGGGAGCAGTACTTC. This sequence encodes CASSGEYLGWEQYF.

Concerning this clonotype itself: The junction departs from the called germline gene at one end, perhaps through a read error. This sequence joins TRBV29-1 and TRBJ2-7, with no clear D. Germline lookup yields CDR1 SQVTM and CDR2 ANQGSEA. This CDR3 is 12 amino acids long. CDR3 loop: CSVEGSYGEQYF. The CDR3 DNA reads TGCAGTGTTGAAGGGTCCTATGGCGAGCAGTATTTC.